This is a list of T cell receptor beta chains from one sample in a study of graft-versus-host responses after intestinal transplantation. Data came from immunoSEQ multiplex PCR; TCRdb stores just in-frame clones and leaves some out. The table records roughly 15,000 clones, 77% of them present only once. Sample: ileum tissue, taken 27 days after intestinal transplant. These receptors all come from a human patient who received an intestinal transplant, so some T cells may come from the graft donor. CDR3s include the opening cysteine and the closing phenylalanine or tryptophan. The order of the fields is clone size, J gene, V gene, D gene, CDR3 protein, CDR3 DNA. A D gene is named only where the DNA matches it firmly. The size field is filled for only some rows; it gives once, few, many or a size class.

size: medium-sized
J: TRBJ1-1
V: TRBV5-6
D: -
CDR3: CASSRHRLNTEAFF
DNA: TGTGCCAGCAGCCGCCACAGGTTGAACACTGAAGCTTTCTTT

size: -
J: TRBJ1-1
V: TRBV7-3
D: -
CDR3: CASGPGGSVTEAFF
DNA: TGTGCCAGCGGGCCGGGAGGTTCGGTCACTGAAGCTTTCTTT

size: few
J: TRBJ2-3
V: TRBV9
D: TRBD2
CDR3: CASGELGLAANTQYF
DNA: TGTGCCAGCGGTGAATTGGGACTAGCGGCCAATACGCAGTATTTT

size: once
J: TRBJ1-1
V: TRBV6-5
D: -
CDR3: CASSITEINTEAFF
DNA: TGTGCCAGCAGTATTACAGAGATCAACACTGAAGCTTTCTTT

size: -
J: TRBJ1-6
V: TRBV7-9
D: -
CDR3: CASSLVGAANSPLHF
DNA: TGTGCCAGCAGCTTAGTGGGGGCCGCTAATTCACCCCTCCACTTT

size: -
J: TRBJ1-4
V: TRBV2
D: -
CDR3: CASSNREGEKLFF
DNA: TGTGCCTCATCCAACAGGGAGGGTGAAAAACTGTTTTTT

size: -
J: TRBJ1-6
V: TRBV29-1
D: TRBD1
CDR3: CSVKTGPNSPLHF
DNA: TGCAGCGTTAAGACAGGGCCAAATTCACCCCTCCACTTT

size: -
J: TRBJ2-5
V: TRBV2
D: TRBD2
CDR3: CASQRGRQETQYF
DNA: TGTGCCAGCCAGCGGGGGAGGCAAGAGACCCAGTACTTC

size: -
J: TRBJ1-4
V: TRBV23-1
D: -
CDR3: CASSQSSRGDEKLFF
DNA: TGCGCCAGCAGTCAATCCTCCAGGGGAGATGAAAAACTGTTTTTT

size: -
J: TRBJ1-6
V: TRBV13
D: TRBD1
CDR3: CASSSGTGRSPLHF
DNA: TGTGCCAGCAGCTCCGGGACAGGGAGGTCACCCCTCCACTTT

size: few
J: TRBJ1-6
V: TRBV7-8
D: TRBD1
CDR3: CASHRGNSNSPLHF
DNA: TGTGCCAGTCACAGGGGGAACTCTAATTCACCCCTCCACTTT

size: once
J: TRBJ2-3
V: TRBV5-6
D: TRBD1
CDR3: CASSWGMDRGGSDTQYF
DNA: TGTGCCAGCAGCTGGGGAATGGACAGGGGAGGCTCAGATACGCAGTATTTT

size: -
J: TRBJ1-2
V: TRBV25-1
D: -
CDR3: CASSEQEPGYYGYTF
DNA: TGTGCCAGCAGTGAGCAGGAACCGGGGTACTATGGCTACACCTTC

size: once
J: TRBJ1-1
V: TRBV30
D: TRBD1
CDR3: CAWSVGQGGTEAFF
DNA: TGTGCCTGGAGTGTAGGACAGGGGGGCACTGAAGCTTTCTTT

size: -
J: TRBJ1-2
V: TRBV9
D: -
CDR3: CASSVGTALGGYTF
DNA: TGTGCCAGCAGCGTAGGGACAGCTTTAGGTGGCTACACCTTC

size: -
J: TRBJ2-6
V: TRBV28
D: TRBD1
CDR3: CASSSQGAGANVLTF
DNA: TGTGCCAGCAGTTCCCAGGGGGCTGGGGCCAACGTCCTGACTTTC

size: -
J: TRBJ2-3
V: TRBV9
D: -
CDR3: CASSVGVTGVPLYF
DNA: TGTGCCAGCAGCGTAGGGGTGACGGGGGTTCCTCTGTATTTT

size: -
J: TRBJ1-6
V: TRBV20-1
D: -
CDR3: CSASAGSPLHF
DNA: TGCAGTGCCTCTGCGGGCTCACCCCTCCACTTT

size: -
J: TRBJ1-3
V: TRBV28
D: -
CDR3: CASSTGTIGLVTIYF
DNA: TGTGCCAGCAGTACCGGGACAATAGGGTTGGTCACCATATATTTT

size: -
J: TRBJ1-4
V: TRBV5-1
D: -
CDR3: CASSLAHEKLFF
DNA: TGCGCCAGCAGCTTGGCTCATGAAAAACTGTTTTTT

size: -
J: TRBJ1-6
V: TRBV27
D: -
CDR3: CACRAGRRLDNSPLHF
DNA: TGTGCCTGCCGGGCAGGTAGACGACTAGATAATTCACCCCTCCACTTT

size: -
J: TRBJ1-2
V: TRBV28
D: -
CDR3: CASSLNWWEGYTF
DNA: TGTGCCAGCAGTTTAAATTGGTGGGAGGGCTACACCTTC

size: few
J: TRBJ1-2
V: TRBV28
D: -
CDR3: CASSLPTGGYGYTF
DNA: TGTGCCAGCAGTTTACCGACAGGCGGGTATGGCTACACCTTC

size: -
J: TRBJ1-6
V: TRBV5-1
D: -
CDR3: CASSLVRREDSPLHF
DNA: TGCGCCAGCAGCCTCGTCCGACGGGAGGATTCACCCCTCCACTTT

size: -
J: TRBJ2-1
V: TRBV6-1
D: -
CDR3: CASSGGLAREQFF
DNA: TGTGCCAGCAGTGGGGGACTGGCACGGGAGCAGTTCTTC

size: -
J: TRBJ1-1
V: TRBV11-1
D: -
CDR3: CASSPVIEADMAEAFF
DNA: TGTGCCAGCAGCCCAGTCATCGAGGCCGATATGGCTGAAGCTTTCTTT

size: -
J: TRBJ2-1
V: TRBV11-2
D: TRBD1
CDR3: CASSLKPGQINNEQFF
DNA: TGTGCCAGCAGCCTCAAACCGGGACAGATAAACAATGAGCAGTTCTTC

size: few
J: TRBJ1-6
V: TRBV14
D: TRBD1
CDR3: CASSQWTGMDSPLHF
DNA: TGTGCCAGCAGCCAATGGACAGGGATGGATTCACCCCTCCACTTT

size: -
J: TRBJ2-5
V: TRBV6-6
D: TRBD1
CDR3: CASSTLNRGIGETQYF
DNA: TGTGCCAGCAGTACCCTGAACAGGGGGATTGGGGAGACCCAGTACTTC

size: -
J: TRBJ1-6
V: TRBV6-5
D: -
CDR3: CASSSTGSRSPLHF
DNA: TGTGCCAGCAGCTCAACAGGGTCCCGATCACCCCTCCATTTT

size: few
J: TRBJ1-1
V: TRBV4-3
D: TRBD1
CDR3: CASSHRTGPGTEAFF
DNA: TGCGCCAGCAGCCATAGGACAGGACCAGGCACTGAAGCTTTCTTT

size: -
J: TRBJ2-2
V: TRBV7-2
D: -
CDR3: CASSLFSGELFF
DNA: TGTGCCAGCAGCTTATTCTCCGGGGAGCTGTTTTTT

size: -
J: TRBJ1-6
V: TRBV28
D: -
CDR3: CASSLDPQGSSYNSPLHF
DNA: TGTGCCAGCAGTTTGGACCCACAGGGAAGCTCCTATAATTCACCCCTCCACTTT

size: -
J: TRBJ2-5
V: TRBV28
D: TRBD1
CDR3: CASRLGTGRETQYF
DNA: TGTGCCAGCAGATTGGGGACAGGGCGGGAGACCCAGTACTTC

size: -
J: TRBJ1-5
V: TRBV19
D: TRBD1
CDR3: CASSPDRGNQPQHF
DNA: TGTGCCAGTAGCCCCGACAGGGGAAATCAGCCCCAGCATTTT

size: -
J: TRBJ2-3
V: TRBV6-5
D: TRBD2
CDR3: CASSYDGGVGDTQYF
DNA: TGTGCCAGCAGTTACGACGGGGGGGTCGGGGATACGCAGTATTTT

size: -
J: TRBJ2-2
V: TRBV27
D: TRBD2
CDR3: CASSLKGGGGARAGELFF
DNA: TGTGCCAGCAGTTTAAAGGGTGGCGGGGGGGCCCGCGCCGGGGAGCTGTTTTTT

size: once
J: TRBJ2-2
V: TRBV18
D: -
CDR3: CASSPRSAGFTGELFF
DNA: TGTGCCAGCTCACCACGGTCGGCAGGGTTCACCGGGGAGCTGTTTTTT

size: -
J: TRBJ2-1
V: TRBV19
D: -
CDR3: CASSMGGPSSEQFF
DNA: TGTGCCAGTAGTATGGGGGGGCCTTCGAGTGAGCAGTTCTTC

size: -
J: TRBJ1-4
V: TRBV10-1
D: TRBD1
CDR3: CASRGTAATNEKLFF
DNA: TGCGCCAGCAGGGGGACAGCTGCAACTAATGAAAAACTGTTTTTT

size: once
J: TRBJ1-1
V: TRBV5-6
D: -
CDR3: CASSHGRRNTEAFF
DNA: TGTGCCAGCAGCCACGGCCGGAGGAACACTGAAGCTTTCTTT

size: -
J: TRBJ1-5
V: TRBV15
D: -
CDR3: CATSRDAGDHQPQHF
DNA: TGTGCCACCAGCAGAGATGCGGGGGACCACCAGCCCCAGCATTTT

size: -
J: TRBJ1-6
V: TRBV5-1
D: -
CDR3: CASSLDDSSYNSPLHF
DNA: TGCGCCAGCAGCTTGGATGACAGCTCCTATAATTCACCCCTCCACTTT

size: few
J: TRBJ2-3
V: TRBV9
D: TRBD2
CDR3: CASSVVLAGGTDTQYF
DNA: TGTGCCAGCAGCGTAGTACTAGCGGGGGGAACAGATACGCAGTATTTT

size: -
J: TRBJ2-1
V: TRBV28
D: TRBD2
CDR3: CASSLITSGGSNEQFF
DNA: TGTGCCAGCAGCCTCATAACTAGCGGGGGAAGCAATGAGCAGTTCTTC

size: -
J: TRBJ2-1
V: TRBV28
D: -
CDR3: CASRAGLFRGNEQFF
DNA: TGTGCCAGCAGGGCCGGACTATTTCGTGGGAATGAGCAGTTCTTC

size: -
J: TRBJ1-6
V: TRBV6-5
D: -
CDR3: CASTLGQSNSPLHF
DNA: TGTGCCAGTACCCTCGGACAGTCCAATTCACCCCTCCACTTT

size: -
J: TRBJ2-2
V: TRBV10-3
D: TRBD2
CDR3: CAISDSSGVWNTGELFF
DNA: TGTGCCATCAGTGATTCTAGCGGGGTATGGAACACCGGGGAGCTGTTTTTT

size: -
J: TRBJ1-1
V: TRBV11-2
D: TRBD1
CDR3: CASSLGAGAQGAWYTEAFF
DNA: TGTGCCAGCAGCTTAGGAGCCGGCGCACAGGGGGCTTGGTACACTGAAGCTTTCTTT